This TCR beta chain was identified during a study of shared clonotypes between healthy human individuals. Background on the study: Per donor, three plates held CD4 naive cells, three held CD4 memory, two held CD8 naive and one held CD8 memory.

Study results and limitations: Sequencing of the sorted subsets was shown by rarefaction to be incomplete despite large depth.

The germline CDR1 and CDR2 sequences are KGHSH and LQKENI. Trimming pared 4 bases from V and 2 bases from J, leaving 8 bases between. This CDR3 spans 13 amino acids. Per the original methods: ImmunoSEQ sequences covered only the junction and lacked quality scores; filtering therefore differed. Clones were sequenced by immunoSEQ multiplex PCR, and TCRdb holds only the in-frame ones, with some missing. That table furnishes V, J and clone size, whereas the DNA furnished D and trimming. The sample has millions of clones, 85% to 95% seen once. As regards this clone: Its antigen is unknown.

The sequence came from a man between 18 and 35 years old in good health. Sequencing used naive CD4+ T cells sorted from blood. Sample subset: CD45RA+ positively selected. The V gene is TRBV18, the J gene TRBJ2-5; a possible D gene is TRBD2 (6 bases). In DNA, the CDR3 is TGTGCCAGCTCACGACTAGTTCAAGAGACCCAGTACTTC. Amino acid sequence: CASSRLVQETQYF. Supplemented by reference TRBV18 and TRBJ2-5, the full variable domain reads NAGVMQNPRHLVRRRGQEARLRCSPMKGHSHVYWYRQLPEEGLKFMVYLQKENIIDESGMPKERFSAEFPKEGPSILRIQQVVRGDSAAYFCASSRLVQETQYFGPGTRLLVL.